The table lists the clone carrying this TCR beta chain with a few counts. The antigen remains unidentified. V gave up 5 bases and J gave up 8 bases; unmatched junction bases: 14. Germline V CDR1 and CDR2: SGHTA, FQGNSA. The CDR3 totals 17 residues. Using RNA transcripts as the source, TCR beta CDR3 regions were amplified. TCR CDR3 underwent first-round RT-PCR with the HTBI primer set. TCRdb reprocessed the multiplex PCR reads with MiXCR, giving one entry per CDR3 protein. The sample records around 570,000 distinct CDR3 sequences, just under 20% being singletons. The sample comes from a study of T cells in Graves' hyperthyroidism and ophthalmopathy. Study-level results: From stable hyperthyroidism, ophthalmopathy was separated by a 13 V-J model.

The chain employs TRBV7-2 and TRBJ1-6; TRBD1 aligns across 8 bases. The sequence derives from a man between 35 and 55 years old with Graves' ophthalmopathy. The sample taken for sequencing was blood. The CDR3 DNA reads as TGTGCCAGCAGCCGAATTGGAGGACAGGGTAGTCATTCACCCCTCCACTTT. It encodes CASSRIGGQGSHSPLHF.